Sequencing of this T cell receptor beta chain was carried out in a study of graft-versus-host responses after intestinal transplantation. Study in general: Anti-thymocyte globulin was used for induction in all recipients, who then took tacrolimus and steroids for approximately 3 years. Study-wide findings and caveats: GvH clones surfaced in recipient marrow, some emerging earlier in ileum or blood.

A remark on this clone: Its antigen is still unknown.

V gave up 1 base and J gave up 8 bases, with 6 bases separating them. Germline V gives CDR1 DFQATT, CDR2 SNEGSKA (reference sequence). The CDR3 has 11 amino acids. The protocol was immunoSEQ multiplex PCR, while the TCRdb copy is restricted to in-frame clones and leaves out a portion. The sample lists some 50,000 clones; roughly 83% were seen once. The J gene is TRBJ2-1, the V gene TRBV20-1; D uncertain. The sequence derives from a human donor who was the organ donor for an intestinal transplant. Sequencing was performed on unstimulated CD4+ T cells sorted from spleen or lymph node cells, taken before transplant. For the CDR3, the DNA is TGCAGTGCTAGAGGCCGAGATGAGCAGTTCTTC. Protein sequence: CSARGRDEQFF.